Sequencing of this TCR beta chain was carried out in a study of cytomegalovirus exposure and HLA in healthy donors. Study-level results: A later analysis found common viral pathogens apparently linked to several of the most significant clusters. Across donors, presence/absence analyses took sequencing depth to be roughly uniform. The study put 150 or so TCR beta chains on its list as cytomegalovirus-associated.

Germline assignment: CDR1 LNHDA and CDR2 SQIVND (reference sequence). Trimming removed 3 bases at V and 0 bases at J, with 9 bases between. The CDR3 totals 15 residues. In the case of this clone: Its antigen is undetermined.

Each donor's status was that of a healthy bone marrow donor. 60 Vbeta and 13 Jbeta primers were used in PCR. The protocol was immunoSEQ multiplex PCR, while the TCRdb copy is restricted to in-frame clones and leaves out a portion. Of 130,000 to 150,000 clones in the sample, roughly 75% are singletons; the top ten hold just under 3%. The material sequenced was PBMCs. This TCR was sampled from a female donor in good health and CMV-seronegative. The chain couples TRBV19 to TRBJ2-1; D is perhaps TRBD2 (6 bases). The CDR3, as DNA: TGTGCCAGTAGTATTATGGGGGGCTCCTACAATGAGCAGTTCTTC. This encodes CASSIMGGSYNEQFF.